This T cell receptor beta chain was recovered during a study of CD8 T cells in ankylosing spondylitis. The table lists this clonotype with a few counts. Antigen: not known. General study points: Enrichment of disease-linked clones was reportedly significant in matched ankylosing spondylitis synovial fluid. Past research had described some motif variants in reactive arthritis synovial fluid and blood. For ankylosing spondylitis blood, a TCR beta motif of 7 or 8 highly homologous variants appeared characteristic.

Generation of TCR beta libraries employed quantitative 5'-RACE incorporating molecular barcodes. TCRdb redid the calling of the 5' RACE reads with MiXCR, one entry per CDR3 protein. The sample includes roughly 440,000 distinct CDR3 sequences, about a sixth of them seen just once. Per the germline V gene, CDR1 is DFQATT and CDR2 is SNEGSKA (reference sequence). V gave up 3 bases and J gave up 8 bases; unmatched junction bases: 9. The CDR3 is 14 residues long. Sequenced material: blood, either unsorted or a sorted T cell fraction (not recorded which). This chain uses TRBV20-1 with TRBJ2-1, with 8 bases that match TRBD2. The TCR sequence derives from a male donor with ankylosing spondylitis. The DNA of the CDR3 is TGCAGTGCTAGTGGTACTAGCGGCATCGATGAGCAGTTCTTC. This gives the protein CSASGTSGIDEQFF.